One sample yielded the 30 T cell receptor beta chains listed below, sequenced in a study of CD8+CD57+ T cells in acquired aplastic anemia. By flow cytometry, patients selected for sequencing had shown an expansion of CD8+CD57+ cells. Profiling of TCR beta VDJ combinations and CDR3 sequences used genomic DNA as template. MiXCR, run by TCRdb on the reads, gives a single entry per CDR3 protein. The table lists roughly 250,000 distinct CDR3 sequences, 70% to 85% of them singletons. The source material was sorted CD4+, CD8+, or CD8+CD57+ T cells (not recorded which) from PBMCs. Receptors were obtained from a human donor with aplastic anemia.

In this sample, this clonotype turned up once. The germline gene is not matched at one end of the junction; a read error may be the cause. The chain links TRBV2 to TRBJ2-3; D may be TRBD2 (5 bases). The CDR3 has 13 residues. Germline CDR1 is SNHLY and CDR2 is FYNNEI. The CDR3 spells CPSGSSGTDTQYF. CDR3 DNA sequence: TGTCCCAGCGGCAGCAGCGGCACAGATACGCAGTATTTT.

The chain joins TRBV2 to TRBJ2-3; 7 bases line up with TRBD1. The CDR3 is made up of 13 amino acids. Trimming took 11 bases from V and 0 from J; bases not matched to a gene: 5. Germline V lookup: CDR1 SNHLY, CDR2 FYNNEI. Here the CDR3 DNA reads TGTGCCGTAGGGGGCCGGAGCACAGATACGCAGTATTTT. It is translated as CAVGGRSTDTQYF.

The chain's CDR3 is CSARGGQVINSPLHF. The CDR3, as DNA: TGCAGTGCTAGGGGCGGACAGGTGATTAATTCACCCCTCCACTTT. The chain carries TRBV20-1 and TRBJ1-6, with 7 positions matching TRBD1. The V and J ends lost 3 bases and 6 bases, in that order; junction bases with no gene match: 8. CDR1 is DFQATT and CDR2 is SNEGSKA in the germline V gene (reference sequence). The CDR3 is 15 residues long.

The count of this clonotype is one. Written as DNA, the CDR3 is TGTGCCAGCAACACACCGGGACTGGGGATCAATGAGCAGTTCTTC. It specifies CASNTPGLGINEQFF. The rearrangement links TRBV6-2 or TRBV6-3 to TRBJ2-1, with D tentatively TRBD2 (6 bases). There are 15 residues in the CDR3. CDR1 and CDR2 from the germline V gene are MNHEY and SVGEGT. Trimming took off 7 bases at V and 6 bases at J, with 19 bases between the two ends.

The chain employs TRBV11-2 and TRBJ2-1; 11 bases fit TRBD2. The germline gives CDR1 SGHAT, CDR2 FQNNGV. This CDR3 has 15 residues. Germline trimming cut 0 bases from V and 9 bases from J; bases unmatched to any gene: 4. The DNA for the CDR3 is TGTGCCAGCAGCTTAGAGACTAGCGGGATTACTGAGCAGTTCTTC. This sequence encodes CASSLETSGITEQFF.

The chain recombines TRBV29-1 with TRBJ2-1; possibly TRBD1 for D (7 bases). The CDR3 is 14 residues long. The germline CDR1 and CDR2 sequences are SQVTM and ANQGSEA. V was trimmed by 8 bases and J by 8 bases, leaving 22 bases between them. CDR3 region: CSQGGGNGQDEQFF. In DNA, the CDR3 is TGCAGCCAGGGGGGCGGAAACGGTCAGGATGAGCAGTTCTTC.

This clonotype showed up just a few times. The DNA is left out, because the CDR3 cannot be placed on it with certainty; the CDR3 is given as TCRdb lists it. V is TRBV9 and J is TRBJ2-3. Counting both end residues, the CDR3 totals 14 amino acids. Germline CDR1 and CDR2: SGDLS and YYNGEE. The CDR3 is CASSVGSDPQYFDF.

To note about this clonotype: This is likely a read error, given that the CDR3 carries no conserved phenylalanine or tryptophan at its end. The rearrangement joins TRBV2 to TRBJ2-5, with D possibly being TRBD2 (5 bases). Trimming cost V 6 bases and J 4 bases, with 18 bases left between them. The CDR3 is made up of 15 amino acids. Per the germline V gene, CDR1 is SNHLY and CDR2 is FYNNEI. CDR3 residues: CASSVARAAGETQYS. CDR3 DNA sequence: TGTGCCAGCAGCGTAGCTAGAGCGGCGGGAGAGACCCAGTACTCC.

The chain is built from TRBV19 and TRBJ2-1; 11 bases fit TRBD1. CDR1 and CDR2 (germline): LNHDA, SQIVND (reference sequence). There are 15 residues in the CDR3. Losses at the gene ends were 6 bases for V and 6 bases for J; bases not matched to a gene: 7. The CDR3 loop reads CASSWTGGASNEQFF. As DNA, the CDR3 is TGTGCCAGTAGCTGGACAGGGGGCGCTTCCAATGAGCAGTTCTTC.

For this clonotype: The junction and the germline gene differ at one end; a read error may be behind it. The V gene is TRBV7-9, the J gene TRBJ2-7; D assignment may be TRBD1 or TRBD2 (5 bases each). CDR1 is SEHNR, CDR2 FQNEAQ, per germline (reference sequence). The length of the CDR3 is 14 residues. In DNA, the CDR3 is TGTGCCACCAGCTGTCAGGGCAGAGCGTGCGAGGAGGACTTC. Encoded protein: CATSCQGRACEEDF.

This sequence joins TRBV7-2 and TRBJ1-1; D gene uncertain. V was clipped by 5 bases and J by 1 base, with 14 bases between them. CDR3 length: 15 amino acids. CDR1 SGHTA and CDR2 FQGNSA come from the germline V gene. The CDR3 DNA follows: TGTGCCAGCAGCAGCACTGTCAGCTGGAACACTGAAGCTTTCTTT. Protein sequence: CASSSTVSWNTEAFF.

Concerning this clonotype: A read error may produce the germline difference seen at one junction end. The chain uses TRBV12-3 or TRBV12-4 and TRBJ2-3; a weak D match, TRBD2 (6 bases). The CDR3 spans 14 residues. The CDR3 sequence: CASSLAAGAEKPQF. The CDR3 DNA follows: TGTGCCAGCAGCTTAGCGGCAGGCGCGGAAAAGCCGCAGTTT.

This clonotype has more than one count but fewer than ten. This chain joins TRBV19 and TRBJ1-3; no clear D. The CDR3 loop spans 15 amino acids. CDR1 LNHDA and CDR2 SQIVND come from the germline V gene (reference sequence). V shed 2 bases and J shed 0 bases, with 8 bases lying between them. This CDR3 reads CASSIQSFSGNTIYF. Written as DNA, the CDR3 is TGTGCCAGTAGTATACAGAGTTTCTCTGGAAACACCATATATTTT.

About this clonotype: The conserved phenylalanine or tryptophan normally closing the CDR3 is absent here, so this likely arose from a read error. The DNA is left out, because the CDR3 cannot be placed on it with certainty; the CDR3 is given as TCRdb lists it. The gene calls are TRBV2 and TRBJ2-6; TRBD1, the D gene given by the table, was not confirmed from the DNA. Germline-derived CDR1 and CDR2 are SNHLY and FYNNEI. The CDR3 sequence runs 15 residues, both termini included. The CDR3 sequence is CASGDGGTDTQDFSL.

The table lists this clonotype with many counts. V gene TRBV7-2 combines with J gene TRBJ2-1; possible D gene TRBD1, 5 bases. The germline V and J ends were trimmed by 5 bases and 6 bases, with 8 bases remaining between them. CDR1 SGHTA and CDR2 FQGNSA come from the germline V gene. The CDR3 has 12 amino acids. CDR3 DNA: TGTGCCAGCAGCCCCAGGGCCAATGAGCAGTTCTTC. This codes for CASSPRANEQFF. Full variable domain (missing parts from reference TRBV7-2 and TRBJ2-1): GAGVSQSPSNKVTEKGKDVELRCDPISGHTALYWYRQSLGQGLEFLIYFQGNSAPDKSGLPSDRFSAERTGGSVSTLTIQRTQQEDSAVYLCASSPRANEQFFGPGTRLTVL.

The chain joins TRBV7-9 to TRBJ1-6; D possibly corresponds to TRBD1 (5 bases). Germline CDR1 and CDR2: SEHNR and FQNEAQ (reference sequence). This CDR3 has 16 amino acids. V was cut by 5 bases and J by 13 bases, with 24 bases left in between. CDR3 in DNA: TGTGCCAGCAGCGCCGACAGAGGCTCCTATAGTTCTCCCCTCCACTTT. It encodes CASSADRGSYSSPLHF.

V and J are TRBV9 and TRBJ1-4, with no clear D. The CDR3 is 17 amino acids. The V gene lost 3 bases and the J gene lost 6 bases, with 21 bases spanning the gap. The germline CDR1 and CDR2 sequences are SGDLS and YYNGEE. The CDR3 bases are TGTGCCAGCAGCGAACCCGTAGACGCAGTATTTTATGAAAAACTGTTTTTT. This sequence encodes CASSEPVDAVFYEKLFF.

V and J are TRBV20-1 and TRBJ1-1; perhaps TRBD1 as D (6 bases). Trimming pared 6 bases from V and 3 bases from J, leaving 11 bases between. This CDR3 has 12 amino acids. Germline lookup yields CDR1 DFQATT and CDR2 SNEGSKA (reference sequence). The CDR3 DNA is TGCAGTGCCGTGAGGGGGGACACTGAAGCTTTCTTT. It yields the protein CSAVRGDTEAFF.

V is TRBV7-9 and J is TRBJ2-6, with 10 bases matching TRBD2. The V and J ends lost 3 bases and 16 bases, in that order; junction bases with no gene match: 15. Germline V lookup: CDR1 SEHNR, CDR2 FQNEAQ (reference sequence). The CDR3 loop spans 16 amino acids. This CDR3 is CASSFERSGGGGELTF. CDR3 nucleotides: TGTGCCAGCAGCTTTGAAAGAAGCGGGGGGGGCGGTGAGCTGACTTTC.

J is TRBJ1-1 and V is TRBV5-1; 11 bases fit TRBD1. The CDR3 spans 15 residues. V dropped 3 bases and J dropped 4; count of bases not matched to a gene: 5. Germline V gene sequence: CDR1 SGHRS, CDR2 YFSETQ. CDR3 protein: CASSWDRGRTTEAFF. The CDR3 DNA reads TGCGCCAGCAGCTGGGACAGGGGGAGGACCACTGAAGCTTTCTTT.

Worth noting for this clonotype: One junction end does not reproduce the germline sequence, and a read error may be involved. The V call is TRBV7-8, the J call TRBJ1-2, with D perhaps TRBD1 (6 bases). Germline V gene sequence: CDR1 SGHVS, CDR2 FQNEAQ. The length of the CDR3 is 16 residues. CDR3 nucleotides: TGTGCTAGCAGCTCTCAGCCCAGGGGCTTAGCCCTTTCCTACACCTTC. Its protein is CASSSQPRGLALSYTF. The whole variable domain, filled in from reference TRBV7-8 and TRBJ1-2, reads GAGVSQSPRYKVAKRGQDVALRCDPISGHVSLFWYQQALGQGPEFLTYFQNEAQLDKSGLPSDRFFAERPEGSVSTLKIQRTQQEDSAVYLCASSSQPRGLALSYTFGSGTRLTVV.

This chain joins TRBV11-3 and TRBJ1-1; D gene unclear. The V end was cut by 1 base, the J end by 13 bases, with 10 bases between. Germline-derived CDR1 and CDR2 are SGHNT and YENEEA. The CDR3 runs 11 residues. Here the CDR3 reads CASSLAGTYFF. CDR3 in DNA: TGTGCCAGCAGCTTAGCGGGTACATATTTCTTT.

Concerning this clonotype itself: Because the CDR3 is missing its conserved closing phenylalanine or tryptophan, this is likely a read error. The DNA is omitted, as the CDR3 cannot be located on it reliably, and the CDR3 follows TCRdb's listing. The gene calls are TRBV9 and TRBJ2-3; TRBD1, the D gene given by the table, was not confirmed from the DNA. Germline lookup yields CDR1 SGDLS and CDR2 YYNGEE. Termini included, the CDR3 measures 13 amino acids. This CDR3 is CASGDDGAANNSL.

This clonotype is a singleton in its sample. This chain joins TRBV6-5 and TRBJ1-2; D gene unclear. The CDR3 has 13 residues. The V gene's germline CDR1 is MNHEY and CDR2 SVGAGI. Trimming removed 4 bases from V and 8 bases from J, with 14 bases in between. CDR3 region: CASSWVAMGGYTF. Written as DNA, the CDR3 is TGTGCCAGCAGTTGGGTCGCGATGGGGGGCTACACCTTC.

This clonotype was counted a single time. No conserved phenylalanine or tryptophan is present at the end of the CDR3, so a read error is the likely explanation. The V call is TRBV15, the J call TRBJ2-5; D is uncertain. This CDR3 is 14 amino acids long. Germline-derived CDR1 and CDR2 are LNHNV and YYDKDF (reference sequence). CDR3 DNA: TGTGCCACCAGCAGAGGTAGTCAGCAAGAGACGCAGTACTTG. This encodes CATSRGSQQETQYL.

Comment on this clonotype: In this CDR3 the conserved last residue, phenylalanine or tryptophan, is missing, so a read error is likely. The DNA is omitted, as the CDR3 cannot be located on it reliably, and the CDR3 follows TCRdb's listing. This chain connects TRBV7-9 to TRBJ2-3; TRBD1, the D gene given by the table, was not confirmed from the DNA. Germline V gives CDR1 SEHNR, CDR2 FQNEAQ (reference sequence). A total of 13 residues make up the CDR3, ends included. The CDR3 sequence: CASSSAGIGGQPQ.

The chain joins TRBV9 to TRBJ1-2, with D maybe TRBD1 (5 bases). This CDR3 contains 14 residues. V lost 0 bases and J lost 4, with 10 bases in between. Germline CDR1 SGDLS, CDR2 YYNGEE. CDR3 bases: TGTGCCAGCAGCGTAGAGGCAGGGAGCTATGGCTACACCTTC. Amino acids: CASSVEAGSYGYTF.

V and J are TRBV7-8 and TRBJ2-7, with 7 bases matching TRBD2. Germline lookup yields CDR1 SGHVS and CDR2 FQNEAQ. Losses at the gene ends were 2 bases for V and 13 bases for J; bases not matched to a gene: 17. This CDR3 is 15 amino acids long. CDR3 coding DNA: TGTGCCAGCAGCTTACCGGGAGGTCCAGATACCGAGTATTACTTC. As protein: CASSLPGGPDTEYYF.

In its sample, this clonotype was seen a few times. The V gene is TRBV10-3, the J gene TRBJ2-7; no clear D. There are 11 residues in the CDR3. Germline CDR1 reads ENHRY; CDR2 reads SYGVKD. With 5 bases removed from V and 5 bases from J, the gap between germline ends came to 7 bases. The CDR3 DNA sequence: TGTGCCATCAGTACGGGCCACGAGCAGTACTTC. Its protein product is CAISTGHEQYF.

The CDR3 sequence: CASSSGGTQYF. CDR3 DNA sequence: TGTGCCAGCAGTTCTGGGGGGACCCAGTACTTC. The chain couples TRBV2 to TRBJ2-5, with D perhaps matching TRBD1 or TRBD2 (5 bases each). Germline V lookup: CDR1 SNHLY, CDR2 FYNNEI. The V end lost 5 bases, the J end lost 7 bases, and 8 bases lay between the germline ends. This CDR3 is 11 amino acids long.